These 27 T cell receptor beta chains share one sample of origin, sequenced in a study of blood T cell repertoires in COVID-19. Here immunoSEQ multiplex PCR was the method, and the copy in TCRdb shows in-frame clones only, minus some. This sample has some 140,000 clones, with around 82% found just once. The sample comprised peripheral blood. These receptors were obtained from a man aged 60 to 75 with acute or convalescent COVID-19.

The chain has TRBV3-1 (or the pseudogene TRBV3-2) and TRBJ1-3; a weak D match, TRBD1 (5 bases). V gave up 0 bases and J gave up 4 bases, with 10 bases separating them. From germline, CDR1 is LGHDT and CDR2 YNNKEL (reference sequence). CDR3 length: 15 amino acids. Here the CDR3 DNA reads TGTGCCAGCAGCCAAGACAGGGTGGAGGGAAACACCATATATTTT. Translating it yields CASSQDRVEGNTIYF.

The genes are TRBV10-3 and TRBJ2-5; TRBD2 matches at 8 bases. The CDR3 contains 16 residues. V trimming: 3 bases; J trimming: 0 bases; junction bases outside the gene matches: 6. CDR1 and CDR2 (germline): ENHRY, SYGVKD. The CDR3 DNA reads as TGTGCCATCAGTGAAGGTCCTAGCGGGTACCAAGAGACCCAGTACTTC. It codes for CAISEGPSGYQETQYF.

This clone was seen once. The V and J genes are TRBV5-6 and TRBJ1-2, with TRBD1 identical over 8 bases. With V trimmed by 2 bases and J by 4 bases, 1 base remained unmatched. The germline V gene has CDR1 SGHDT and CDR2 YYEEEE. CDR3 length equals 13 residues. This CDR3 reads CASSFQGAYGYTF. For the CDR3, the DNA is TGTGCCAGCAGCTTCCAGGGGGCCTATGGCTACACCTTC.

V gene TRBV10-1 combines with J gene TRBJ1-4; D is unresolved. The CDR3 totals 17 residues. Trimming shortened V by 7 bases and J by 0 bases, and 18 bases separated the two germline ends. Germline CDR1 is WNHNN and CDR2 is SYGVQD (reference sequence). The CDR3 region has the DNA TGCGCCAGCAAGCTCTCGGGGAGGCTTGCAACTAATGAAAAACTGTTTTTT. Translation: CASKLSGRLATNEKLFF.

The chain couples TRBV15 to TRBJ1-1; D is unclear. Per the germline V gene, CDR1 is LNHNV and CDR2 is YYDKDF (reference sequence). Trimming pared 0 bases from V and 0 bases from J, leaving 5 bases between. The CDR3 is made up of 14 amino acids. In DNA, the CDR3 is TGTGCCACCAGCAGAGATGCGGTGAACACTGAAGCTTTCTTT. This sequence encodes CATSRDAVNTEAFF.

The rearrangement links TRBV19 to TRBJ1-4; D is undetermined. Germline V gives CDR1 LNHDA, CDR2 SQIVND (reference sequence). Trimming shortened V by 3 bases and J by 12 bases, and 11 bases separated the two germline ends. The length of the CDR3 is 12 residues. The CDR3 sequence: CASSMYVRELFF. CDR3 nucleotide sequence: TGTGCCAGTAGTATGTACGTACGGGAACTGTTTTTT.

This sequence joins TRBV6-5 and TRBJ1-2; 11 bases line up with TRBD1. V shed 7 bases, J shed 5 bases, and the junction held 9 bases outside the gene matches. Germline V gene sequence: CDR1 MNHEY, CDR2 SVGAGI. The CDR3 is 15 amino acids. The CDR3, as DNA: TGTGCCAGCATCGAAACCGGGACAGGGGGATATGGCTACACCTTC. As protein: CASIETGTGGYGYTF.

The gene calls are TRBV6-5 and TRBJ2-7; D is perhaps TRBD2 (5 bases). This CDR3 comprises 13 residues. Between the trimmed V and J ends, which lost 8 bases and 7 bases, there was a span of 18 bases. CDR1 and CDR2 (germline): MNHEY, SVGAGI. The CDR3 DNA follows: TGTGCCAGCCAGTATAGCCCACGAGGGGAGCAGTACTTC. Its translation: CASQYSPRGEQYF.

The rearrangement uses TRBV3-1 (or the pseudogene TRBV3-2) and TRBJ1-2, with D tentatively TRBD1 (5 bases). V lost 1 base and J lost 8, with 8 bases in between. CDR1 is LGHDT, CDR2 YNNKEL, per germline (reference sequence). This CDR3 region has 12 residues. The CDR3 nucleotides read TGTGCCAGCAGCCAAGCCCGGGGGGGCTACACCTTC. This gives the protein CASSQARGGYTF.

The rearrangement joins TRBV6-6 to TRBJ1-1, with D unresolved. The ends were cut back, 6 bases at V and 5 bases at J, with 16 bases in the middle. This CDR3 has 14 residues. The germline CDR1 and CDR2 sequences are MNHNY and SVGAGI (reference sequence). The CDR3 loop reads CASSQDSKRTEAFF. CDR3 sequence (DNA): TGTGCCAGCAGCCAGGACTCCAAGAGGACTGAAGCTTTCTTT.

The chain employs TRBV19 and TRBJ2-1; TRBD2 agrees at 8 bases. The V and J ends lost 5 bases and 4 bases, in that order; junction bases with no gene match: 16. The CDR3 runs to 18 residues. Germline CDR1 reads LNHDA; CDR2 reads SQIVND (reference sequence). The CDR3, as DNA: TGTGCCAGTAGTCCCATCCAGGGTCTGGGACTAGTTTACAATGAGCAGTTCTTC. Protein product: CASSPIQGLGLVYNEQFF.

The chain couples TRBV5-1 to TRBJ1-1; unclear D gene. The V end was cut by 0 bases, the J end by 1 base, with 4 bases between. CDR1 is SGHRS and CDR2 is YFSETQ in the germline V gene. This CDR3 has 13 amino acids. The CDR3 region has the DNA TGCGCCAGCAGCTTGGCCAGGAACACTGAAGCTTTCTTT. It specifies CASSLARNTEAFF.

Only one count was recorded for this clone. The chain carries TRBV27 and TRBJ1-5; D might be TRBD1 (5 bases). V gave up 6 bases and J gave up 0 bases, with 12 bases separating them. The CDR3 extends over 15 amino acids. Germline assignment: CDR1 MNHEY and CDR2 SMNVEV (reference sequence). The CDR3 DNA follows: TGTGCCAGCAGCTCGACAGAGTATAGCAATCAGCCCCAGCATTTT. This encodes CASSSTEYSNQPQHF.

The V call is TRBV27, the J call TRBJ2-1; D is uncertain. Germline CDR1 MNHEY, CDR2 SMNVEV (reference sequence). The CDR3 has 13 residues. V was cut by 2 bases and J by 7 bases, with 9 bases left in between. CDR3 sequence: CASSLSRVNEQFF. CDR3 in DNA: TGTGCCAGCAGTTTAAGTCGGGTTAATGAGCAGTTCTTC.

The chain has TRBV18 and TRBJ1-2, with no clear D. The V end was cut by 3 bases, the J end by 7 bases, with 12 bases between. CDR1 is KGHSH, CDR2 LQKENI, per germline. There are 13 residues in the CDR3. CDR3 DNA sequence: TGTGCCAGCTCACCGGAAGGGAGAGGTGGCTACACCTTC. This sequence encodes CASSPEGRGGYTF.

This clone was detected only once. This sequence joins TRBV7-3 and TRBJ2-1; 7 bases are shared with TRBD1. With 5 bases clipped from V and 8 bases from J, the junction kept 9 bases outside the gene matches. CDR1 and CDR2 from the germline V gene are SGHTA and FQGTGA. This CDR3 region has 14 residues. DNA of the CDR3: TGTGCCAGCAGCCCTATTGGGACAGACGATGAGCAGTTCTTC. Its protein is CASSPIGTDDEQFF. The whole variable domain, remainder taken from reference TRBV7-3 and TRBJ2-1, is GAGVSQTPSNKVTEKGKYVELRCDPISGHTALYWYRQSLGQGPEFLIYFQGTGAADDSGLPNDRFFAVRPEGSVSTLKIQRTERGDSAVYLCASSPIGTDDEQFFGPGTRLTVL.

This clone was found once. The rearrangement links TRBV5-1 to TRBJ2-1; 7 nucleotides line up with TRBD1. This CDR3 contains 14 residues. V was pared by 4 bases and J by 6 bases, with 7 bases of the junction left unmatched. Germline-derived CDR1 and CDR2 are SGHRS and YFSETQ. The CDR3 spells CASSLGDRGNEQFF. DNA for the CDR3: TGCGCCAGCAGCCTAGGGGACAGAGGCAATGAGCAGTTCTTC.

This rearrangement joins TRBV29-1 to TRBJ1-1; 9 bases fit TRBD1. This CDR3 spans 13 amino acids. Per the germline V gene, CDR1 is SQVTM and CDR2 is ANQGSEA. Losses at the gene ends were 6 bases for V and 4 bases for J; bases not matched to a gene: 6. The CDR3 region is CSVTTGGPTEAFF. As DNA, the CDR3 is TGCAGCGTGACGACAGGGGGTCCCACTGAAGCTTTCTTT.

The J gene is TRBJ2-1, the V gene TRBV7-8, with 7 bases identical to TRBD1. V trimming: 8 bases; J trimming: 9 bases; junction bases outside the gene matches: 13. CDR1 and CDR2 from the germline V gene are SGHVS and FQNEAQ. The CDR3 spans 14 residues. The CDR3 bases are TGTGCCAGCGGAACTACAGGGGTTAGGGGTGAGCAGTTCTTC. As protein: CASGTTGVRGEQFF. The variable domain in full, with the rest retrieved from reference TRBV7-8 and TRBJ2-1, is GAGVSQSPRYKVAKRGQDVALRCDPISGHVSLFWYQQALGQGPEFLTYFQNEAQLDKSGLPSDRFFAERPEGSVSTLKIQRTQQEDSAVYLCASGTTGVRGEQFFGPGTRLTVL.

This chain links TRBV5-1 with TRBJ2-7; 13 nucleotides match TRBD2. The CDR3 contains 15 residues. J was trimmed by 7 bases and V by 4 bases; bases with no gene match: 8. Germline V gene lookup returns CDR1 SGHRS and CDR2 YFSETQ. The CDR3 nucleotides read TGCGCCAGCAGCGGACTAGCGGGGGAAATTGGGGAGCAGTACTTC. Translation: CASSGLAGEIGEQYF. Full variable domain (outside the CDR3, taken from reference TRBV5-1 and TRBJ2-7): KAGVTQTPRYLIKTRGQQVTLSCSPISGHRSVSWYQQTPGQGLQFLFEYFSETQRNKGNFPGRFSGRQFSNSRSEMNVSTLELGDSALYLCASSGLAGEIGEQYFGPGTRLTVT.

This chain joins TRBV19 and TRBJ1-2; TRBD1 agrees at 10 bases. Unmatched junction bases numbered 7, after V lost 4 bases and J lost 5 bases. Germline V CDR1 and CDR2: LNHDA, SQIVND (reference sequence). This CDR3 is 15 amino acids long. For the CDR3, the DNA is TGTGCCAGTAGTACCAGACAGGGGGCCTGGTATGGCTACACCTTC. It codes for CASSTRQGAWYGYTF.

This chain joins TRBV27 and TRBJ2-1, with D hard to call. The CDR3 runs to 13 residues. With 6 bases removed from V and 0 bases from J, the gap between germline ends came to 6 bases. The germline V gene has CDR1 MNHEY and CDR2 SMNVEV (reference sequence). Here the CDR3 DNA reads TGTGCCAGCAGGGGCAGCTCCTACAATGAGCAGTTCTTC. Its protein product is CASRGSSYNEQFF.

This clone turned up a few times. CDR3 region: CASSLPRTSLYRVEQFF. CDR3 coding DNA: TGTGCCAGCAGCCTCCCTCGGACTAGCTTGTATAGAGTTGAGCAGTTCTTC. The chain has TRBV14 and TRBJ2-1, with TRBD2 matching over 8 bases. The CDR3 totals 17 residues. Germline V gives CDR1 SGHDN, CDR2 FVKESK. The junction had 17 bases not matched to a gene; V was cut back by 4 bases and J by 9 bases.

This chain links TRBV2 with TRBJ2-7; 11 bases fit TRBD1. This CDR3 contains 16 residues. CDR1 and CDR2 (germline): SNHLY, FYNNEI. V shed 5 bases, J shed 4 bases, and the junction held 10 bases outside the gene matches. The CDR3 DNA sequence: TGTGCCAGCAGTCCCCGGGACAGGGGGGGCCCTTACGAGCAGTACTTC. This sequence encodes CASSPRDRGGPYEQYF.

This clone came up once. The J gene is TRBJ2-5, the V gene TRBV5-1; D is unresolved. V shed 4 bases and J shed 0 bases, with 13 bases lying between them. The CDR3 is made up of 15 amino acids. Germline lookup yields CDR1 SGHRS and CDR2 YFSETQ. CDR3 sequence reads: CASSIRLGYQETQYF. CDR3 nucleotides: TGCGCCAGCAGCATTCGCCTAGGCTACCAAGAGACCCAGTACTTC. Full variable domain (remainder filled in from reference TRBV5-1 and TRBJ2-5): KAGVTQTPRYLIKTRGQQVTLSCSPISGHRSVSWYQQTPGQGLQFLFEYFSETQRNKGNFPGRFSGRQFSNSRSEMNVSTLELGDSALYLCASSIRLGYQETQYFGPGTRLLVL.

This clone has only a few counts. The genes are TRBV5-4 and TRBJ2-7; 10 bases map to TRBD2. CDR3 length: 17 residues. The trim removed 3 bases at V and 5 bases at J, leaving 14 bases unmatched. CDR1 and CDR2 from the germline V gene are SGHNT and YYREEE (reference sequence). This chain's CDR3 is CASSSHSGQRGGNEQYF. The CDR3 coding sequence is TGTGCCAGCAGCTCCCACTCTGGCCAGCGGGGGGGCAACGAGCAGTACTTC.

The genes are TRBV4-1 and TRBJ2-2, with 12 bases matching TRBD1. The CDR3 is made up of 17 amino acids. The J segment lost 4 bases and the V segment lost 4 bases, leaving 7 bases of the junction unmatched. Germline CDR1 is MGHRA and CDR2 is YSYEKL. In DNA, the CDR3 is TGCGCCAGCAGCCTTCCGGGACAGGGGGCTGTCACCGGGGAGCTGTTTTTT. This sequence encodes CASSLPGQGAVTGELFF.